The 3 T cell receptor beta chains below all came from one sample that was sequenced in a study of blood T cells in healthy people across ages. A second PCR of about 6 to 11 cycles used a sample-barcoded 5' primer and a J-beta primer mix. TCRdb ran MiXCR on the 5' RACE reads and lists one entry per CDR3 protein. The sample holds hundreds of thousands of distinct CDR3 sequences; 20% to 30% are singletons and the top ten take roughly 10%. The same sample was also used in a study of T cells of mothers and their children.

The sample consisted of blood. The origin of the receptors is a boy aged 5 to 17 in good health.

The rearrangement links TRBV3-1 to TRBJ2-7; 7 positions agree with TRBD1. The CDR3 is 14 amino acids. Germline assignment: CDR1 LGHDT and CDR2 YNNKEL (reference sequence). Losses at the gene ends were 4 bases for V and 0 bases for J; bases not matched to a gene: 3. This CDR3 is CASSRGQPSYEQYF. The CDR3 DNA is TGTGCCAGCAGCCGGGGACAGCCCTCCTACGAGCAGTACTTC.

This rearrangement joins TRBV7-9 to TRBJ2-4, with 8 bases identical to TRBD1. V was pared by 5 bases and J by 3 bases, with 6 bases of the junction left unmatched. This CDR3 contains 15 residues. Germline V CDR1 and CDR2: SEHNR, FQNEAQ (reference sequence). The DNA for the CDR3 is TGTGCCAGCAGCCCTCCGGGACAGGTCAAAAACATTCAGTACTTC. Translating it yields CASSPPGQVKNIQYF.

The table lists this clonotype with a few counts. The rearrangement uses TRBV6-2 or TRBV6-3 and TRBJ1-2; tentatively, D is TRBD1 (6 bases). The germline gives CDR1 MNHEY, CDR2 SVGEGT. The V end was cut by 5 bases, the J end by 4 bases, with 23 bases between. The CDR3 totals 17 residues. The CDR3 DNA reads as TGTGCCAGCAGTCCTCCCCCGGGACAAGGATCATCCTATGGCTACACCTTC. Protein product: CASSPPPGQGSSYGYTF.